What follows is one TCR beta chain and its context. This entry is derived from a study of blood T cell repertoires in COVID-19. Study overall: From the United States, Italy and Spain came samples of acute and convalescent COVID-19. T cells, B-cell-depleted T cells, or PBMCs provided the cDNA or gDNA that served as material.

Germline V gene lookup returns CDR1 LNHDA and CDR2 SQIVND (reference sequence). The CDR3 extends over 11 amino acids. Assay: immunoSEQ multiplex PCR; the TCRdb copy retains only in-frame clones and omits some. Of about 240,000 clones detected, around 89% appear once; the ten largest clones hold more than 3.5%. Grouping used clinical history reported by participants in a survey and questionnaire. In Cohort 3, a recovered donor had either two negative PCRs, clearance, or symptom resolution. Sequenced input: PBMCs or T cells enriched from blood (not recorded which). The chain uses TRBV19 and TRBJ1-1, with D possibly TRBD1 on 5 matching bases. The clonotype comes from a woman aged 30 to 39 who had recovered from COVID-19. This chain's CDR3 is CGAGPGTEAFF. The CDR3, as DNA: TGTGGAGCAGGGCCAGGCACTGAAGCTTTCTTT.